The 27 T cell receptor beta chains below come from one sample, sequenced in a study of blood T cell repertoires in COVID-19. Some clones are missing from TCRdb's copy, which holds only in-frame ones; the method was immunoSEQ multiplex PCR. This table has 140,000 to 150,000 clones, around 88% appearing once. Source material: peripheral blood. All receptors come from a man aged 60 to 69 with active or convalescent COVID-19.

The chain recombines TRBV6-4 with TRBJ2-3; possible D gene TRBD2, 6 bases. The CDR3 is 15 amino acids. Trimming cost V 5 bases and J 2 bases, with 14 bases left between them. From germline, CDR1 is MRHNA and CDR2 SNTAGT. CDR3 amino acids: CASSPGLSPTDTQYF. CDR3 sequence (DNA): TGTGCCAGCAGTCCGGGACTCTCCCCCACAGATACGCAGTATTTT.

This clone was picked up one time. The chain recombines TRBV9 with TRBJ1-2; 8 nucleotides match TRBD1. CDR1 and CDR2 (germline): SGDLS, YYNGEE. Trimming removed 3 bases from V and 5 bases from J; junction bases left unmatched: 6. The CDR3 extends over 14 amino acids. CDR3: CASSGGTGAYGYTF. As DNA, the CDR3 is TGTGCCAGCAGCGGGGGGACAGGAGCATATGGCTACACCTTC.

The J gene is TRBJ2-2, the V gene TRBV24-1, with 10 bases aligning to TRBD1. The CDR3 covers 18 residues. From germline, CDR1 is KGHDR and CDR2 SFDVKD. V was clipped by 3 bases and J by 4 bases; unmatched bases: 10. The CDR3 DNA follows: TGTGCCACCAGTGATCGGCCGGGACAGGGGATATCCACCGGGGAGCTGTTTTTT. Its translation: CATSDRPGQGISTGELFF.

The gene calls are TRBV24-1 and TRBJ2-7, with 8 nucleotides matching TRBD2. Germline V gives CDR1 KGHDR, CDR2 SFDVKD. The CDR3 is made up of 13 amino acids. Trimming cost V 5 bases and J 2 bases; bases outside gene matches: 1. CDR3 nucleotides: TGTGCCACCAGTGGAGCGGGGGCCTACGAGCAGTACTTC. Its protein is CATSGAGAYEQYF.

This clone appeared a few times. V gene TRBV4-1 combines with J gene TRBJ1-6, with D tentatively TRBD1 (5 bases). Trimming pared 0 bases from V and 6 bases from J, leaving 12 bases between. Germline assignment: CDR1 MGHRA and CDR2 YSYEKL. This CDR3 contains 16 residues. The CDR3 here is CASSQEGQAANSPLHF. The CDR3 nucleotides are TGCGCCAGCAGCCAAGAGGGGCAGGCGGCTAATTCACCCCTCCACTTT.

The chain carries TRBV28 and TRBJ1-2, with 7 nucleotides matching TRBD1. The ends lost 6 bases at V and 8 bases at J; junction bases unmatched: 6. CDR1 MDHEN and CDR2 SYDVKM come from the germline V gene. There are 12 residues in the CDR3. The CDR3 DNA reads as TGTGCCAGCAGCGAGAGGACAGGAGGCTACACCTTC. It yields the protein CASSERTGGYTF.

V gene TRBV9 combines with J gene TRBJ1-2, with 7 positions matching TRBD1. V gave up 3 bases and J gave up 2 bases; unmatched junction bases: 4. The CDR3 is made up of 14 amino acids. Germline V gene sequence: CDR1 SGDLS, CDR2 YYNGEE. The CDR3 protein is CASSALGQNYGYTF. As DNA, the CDR3 is TGTGCCAGCAGCGCCTTGGGACAGAACTATGGCTACACCTTC. The entire variable domain, with the rest obtained from reference TRBV9 and TRBJ1-2, is as follows: DSGVTQTPKHLITATGQRVTLRCSPRSGDLSVYWYQQSLDQGLQFLIQYYNGEERAKGNILERFSAQQFPDLHSELNLSSLELGDSALYFCASSALGQNYGYTFGSGTRLTVV.

The table lists this clone with a count of one. The chain joins TRBV5-1 to TRBJ2-2; possibly TRBD2 for D (6 bases). The germline V gene encodes CDR1 SGHRS and CDR2 YFSETQ. The CDR3 is 14 amino acids. With 0 bases removed from V and 6 bases from J, the gap between germline ends came to 9 bases. Written as DNA, the CDR3 is TGCGCCAGCAGCTTGGGAGGGGAGGCCGGGGAGCTGTTTTTT. Amino acid sequence: CASSLGGEAGELFF.

This clone was recorded once. The gene calls are TRBV25-1 and TRBJ2-7; D is unclear. With 4 bases removed from V and 0 bases from J, the gap between germline ends came to 7 bases. Germline V gene data show CDR1 as MGHDK and CDR2 as SYGVNS. The CDR3 spans 13 residues. DNA of the CDR3: TGTGCCAGCAGTGTCCCCAGCTCCTACGAGCAGTACTTC. Translating it yields CASSVPSSYEQYF.

The chain joins TRBV7-8 to TRBJ2-1; perhaps TRBD2 as D (6 bases). The V and J ends lost 8 bases and 0 bases respectively, with 11 bases between them. This CDR3 is built from 14 residues. Germline V gene lookup returns CDR1 SGHVS and CDR2 FQNEAQ. The CDR3 DNA follows: TGTGCCAGCTTCGGAGGGGCCTCCTACAATGAGCAGTTCTTC. This encodes CASFGGASYNEQFF.

The chain is built from TRBV6-5 and TRBJ2-1; 13 positions agree with TRBD2. Germline assignment: CDR1 MNHEY and CDR2 SVGAGI. The CDR3 sequence is 15 residues long. The V gene end was trimmed by 5 bases and the J gene end by 5 bases; junction bases not matched to a gene: 3. The DNA of the CDR3 is TGTGCCAGCAGTAAACTAGCGGGGGGGAACAATGAGCAGTTCTTC. Amino acid sequence: CASSKLAGGNNEQFF.

This clone was recorded only once. The V gene is TRBV4-2, the J gene TRBJ2-2, with 9 bases lining up with TRBD2. V was pared by 4 bases and J by 2 bases, with 14 bases of the junction left unmatched. CDR1 LGHNA and CDR2 YNFKEQ come from the germline V gene. The CDR3 sequence is 19 residues long. For the CDR3, the DNA is TGTGCCAGCAGCCCACGTCAGGCGGGAGGGCCAACCAACACCGGGGAGCTGTTTTTT. Encoded protein: CASSPRQAGGPTNTGELFF.

CDR3 in DNA: TGTGCCAGCCTAAACAGCTACAATGAGCAGTTCTTC. Its translation is CASLNSYNEQFF. The V and J genes are TRBV28 and TRBJ2-1; D is undetermined. CDR1 is MDHEN and CDR2 is SYDVKM in the germline V gene. The CDR3 consists of 12 residues. V gave up 8 bases and J gave up 3 bases, with 8 bases separating them.

J is TRBJ1-5 and V is TRBV19, with 8 bases fitting TRBD1. J gave up 4 bases and V 6 bases, and 2 bases lay outside the gene matches. CDR3 length: 13 residues. Per the germline V gene, CDR1 is LNHDA and CDR2 is SQIVND (reference sequence). The chain's CDR3 is CASRQGGNQPQHF. The CDR3 DNA reads TGTGCCAGTAGACAGGGGGGGAATCAGCCCCAGCATTTT.

The CDR3 sequence is CASSQEEDRVNQPQHF. The CDR3 DNA is TGTGCCAGCAGCCAAGAGGAGGACAGAGTCAATCAGCCCCAGCATTTT. The chain employs TRBV14 and TRBJ1-5, with a weak D call TRBD1 (6 bases). Trimming cost V 0 bases and J 3 bases, with 12 bases left between them. The V gene's germline CDR1 is SGHDN and CDR2 FVKESK. This CDR3 has 16 amino acids.

V and J are TRBV18 and TRBJ2-7, with 10 bases that match TRBD1. The V gene end was trimmed by 2 bases and the J gene end by 6 bases; junction bases not matched to a gene: 1. There are 13 residues in the CDR3. Per germline, CDR1 KGHSH and CDR2 LQKENI. The CDR3 DNA reads TGTGCCAGCTCACCAAGGGACAGGGGCGAGCAGTACTTC. This sequence encodes CASSPRDRGEQYF.

This chain connects TRBV6-5 to TRBJ1-2; 9 bases match TRBD1. V lost 5 bases to trimming and J lost 4 bases; unmatched junction nucleotides: 5. Germline CDR1 MNHEY, CDR2 SVGAGI. The CDR3 has 14 amino acids. The CDR3 protein is CASSRPGQGYGYTF. The DNA for the CDR3 is TGTGCCAGCAGTAGACCGGGACAGGGCTATGGCTACACCTTC.

The chain joins TRBV2 to TRBJ2-5, with D perhaps TRBD2 (5 bases). The CDR3 consists of 13 residues. Trimming took off 8 bases at V and 1 base at J, with 11 bases between the two ends. Germline V gives CDR1 SNHLY, CDR2 FYNNEI. CDR3 in amino acids: CASQRALQETQYF. The DNA for the CDR3 is TGTGCCAGCCAGAGGGCACTCCAAGAGACCCAGTACTTC.

The rearrangement links TRBV5-4 to TRBJ2-3, with a weak D call TRBD1 (6 bases). Per germline, CDR1 SGHNT and CDR2 YYREEE (reference sequence). The ends were cut back, 2 bases at V and 2 bases at J, with 9 bases in the middle. CDR3 length: 14 residues. CDR3 DNA: TGTGCCAGCAGCTTTCAGGGGACCACAGATACGCAGTATTTT. It translates to CASSFQGTTDTQYF.

This clone was recorded once. The chain has TRBV7-2 and TRBJ2-7, with 9 bases matching TRBD2. The V and J ends lost 5 bases and 4 bases, in that order; junction bases with no gene match: 3. The CDR3 sequence is 13 residues long. Germline V CDR1 and CDR2: SGHTA, FQGNSA. CDR3 protein: CASSEAGGYEQYF. For the CDR3, the DNA is TGTGCCAGCAGCGAGGCGGGAGGGTACGAGCAGTACTTC.

With respect to this clone: The sample contains more than one DNA sequence encoding this CDR3. The chain has TRBV24-1 and TRBJ2-1; TRBD2 matches at 11 bases. The length of the CDR3 is 16 residues. Per the germline V gene, CDR1 is KGHDR and CDR2 is SFDVKD. Trimming took 3 bases from V and 4 from J; bases not matched to a gene: 4. CDR3 nucleotide sequence: TGTGCCACCAGTGATCCCGGGACTAGCGGTTACAATGAGCAGTTCTTC. Translated, it gives CATSDPGTSGYNEQFF.

V usage is TRBV30 and J usage is TRBJ1-1; possibly TRBD1 for D (6 bases). The CDR3 has 14 residues. Germline V gene sequence: CDR1 GTSNPN, CDR2 SVGIG (reference sequence). V lost 7 bases and J lost 0, with 15 bases in between. CDR3 region: CASWGQALNTEAFF. In DNA, the CDR3 is TGTGCCTCATGGGGGCAAGCCTTGAACACTGAAGCTTTCTTT.

Here the CDR3 reads CASSYRGDYEQYF. The CDR3 region has the DNA TGTGCCAGCAGTTATAGGGGCGACTACGAGCAGTACTTC. The rearrangement uses TRBV27 and TRBJ2-7; D might be TRBD1 (5 bases). Germline CDR1 and CDR2: MNHEY and SMNVEV (reference sequence). The CDR3 runs to 13 residues. Trimming cost V 4 bases and J 3 bases, with 10 bases left between them.

This rearrangement joins TRBV5-4 to TRBJ2-5; 11 nucleotides line up with TRBD1. Germline values: CDR1 SGHNT, CDR2 YYREEE (reference sequence). There are 15 residues in the CDR3. The V segment lost 4 bases and the J segment 4 bases; nucleotides outside the gene matches: 6. The chain's CDR3 is CASSPGQGAGETQYF. The CDR3 bases are TGTGCCAGCAGCCCAGGACAGGGGGCGGGAGAGACCCAGTACTTC.

The chain links TRBV5-4 to TRBJ2-5, with 10 nucleotides matching TRBD2. Germline-derived CDR1 and CDR2 are SGHNT and YYREEE (reference sequence). The trim removed 2 bases at V and 9 bases at J, leaving 10 bases unmatched. The CDR3 length is 15 residues. The chain's CDR3 is CASSFVLAGAGAQYF. The DNA for the CDR3 is TGTGCCAGCAGCTTCGTTCTAGCGGGGGCGGGGGCCCAGTACTTC.

This chain joins TRBV24-1 and TRBJ2-2; D may be TRBD1 (6 bases). From germline, CDR1 is KGHDR and CDR2 SFDVKD. The V end lost 5 bases, the J end lost 4 bases, and 10 bases lay between the germline ends. There are 14 residues in the CDR3. CDR3 DNA: TGTGCCACCAGTGTGGGGGCGCTCACCGGGGAGCTGTTTTTT. It translates to CATSVGALTGELFF.

There are a few counts of this clone. This sequence joins TRBV5-1 and TRBJ2-2; no firm D call. This CDR3 contains 15 residues. CDR1 SGHRS and CDR2 YFSETQ come from the germline V gene. The V gene lost 4 bases and the J gene lost 0 bases, with 10 bases spanning the gap. The CDR3 is CASSNRTANTGELFF. CDR3 nucleotide sequence: TGCGCCAGCAGCAACAGAACCGCGAACACCGGGGAGCTGTTTTTT.